The next 21 T cell receptor beta chains were all read from a single sample in a study of T-cell memory formation after mild COVID-19. Each CDR3 protein gets one entry after TCRdb re-called the 5' RACE reads with MiXCR. The data hold 95,000 to 110,000 distinct CDR3 sequences, with approximately 15% observed a single time. The sample taken for sequencing was PBMCs or a T cell subset sorted from them (not recorded which). The source is a man between 18 and 29 years old who had mild COVID-19 (a few samples of this study predate the infection). Cell type and time point are not known.

This clonotype appeared a few times. The chain carries TRBV7-9 and TRBJ2-7; the D is unclear. The CDR3 loop spans 13 amino acids. Looked up from germline, CDR1 is SEHNR and CDR2 is FQNEAQ (reference sequence). V lost 1 base and J lost 5, with 9 bases in between. The CDR3 nucleotides are TGTGCCAGCAGCTTAGGGGAAGGCGACGAGCAGTACTTC. This translates into CASSLGEGDEQYF.

The chain combines TRBV27 with TRBJ1-5, with a tentative D call TRBD1 (6 bases). Germline lookup yields CDR1 MNHEY and CDR2 SMNVEV (reference sequence). The V gene lost 2 bases and the J gene lost 7 bases, with 12 bases spanning the gap. CDR3 length equals 14 residues. The CDR3 loop reads CASSLRRGRQPQHF. The CDR3 nucleotides are TGTGCCAGCAGTTTACGCAGGGGACGACAGCCCCAGCATTTT.

This clonotype was observed a handful of times. V and J are TRBV7-3 and TRBJ2-2; 8 positions match TRBD1. J gave up 4 bases and V 5 bases, and 6 bases lay outside the gene matches. The CDR3 is made up of 15 amino acids. Germline V gene sequence: CDR1 SGHTA, CDR2 FQGTGA. The CDR3 loop is CASSERQGSTGELFF. The CDR3 coding sequence is TGTGCCAGCAGCGAGAGACAGGGGTCCACCGGGGAGCTGTTTTTT.

The rearrangement uses TRBV7-2 and TRBJ2-7; unclear D gene. The CDR3 runs 14 residues. V was cut by 1 base and J by 2 bases, with 9 bases left in between. CDR1 and CDR2 (germline): SGHTA, FQGNSA. The CDR3, as DNA: TGTGCCAGCAGCTTAGTGGCGTATGCCTACGAGCAGTACTTC. Translated: CASSLVAYAYEQYF.

CDR3 bases: TGCAGTGCGCGACTACTTCTGCCGGAGACCCAGTACTTC. Translating it yields CSARLLLPETQYF. J is TRBJ2-5 and V is TRBV20-1; a possible D gene is TRBD2 (5 bases). The CDR3 consists of 13 residues. The V end was cut by 6 bases, the J end by 5 bases, with 16 bases between. Germline V CDR1 and CDR2: DFQATT, SNEGSKA (reference sequence).

This clonotype was seen only once. V and J are TRBV7-9 and TRBJ2-5; TRBD2 matches at 7 bases. The CDR3 is 15 amino acids. V shed 4 bases and J 4 bases; nucleotides not matched to a gene: 9. Germline V gives CDR1 SEHNR, CDR2 FQNEAQ (reference sequence). The CDR3 here is CASSSTTSPGETQYF. The DNA for the CDR3 is TGTGCCAGCAGCTCAACGACTAGCCCGGGAGAGACCCAGTACTTC.

The chain couples TRBV9 to TRBJ2-5; 11 bases fit TRBD2. This CDR3 has 16 residues. CDR1 and CDR2 (germline): SGDLS, YYNGEE. J was trimmed by 1 base and V by 3 bases; bases with no gene match: 5. The CDR3 DNA reads TGTGCCAGCAGCGAGGGGACTAGCGGTGTCCAAGAGACCCAGTACTTC. It codes for CASSEGTSGVQETQYF.

V gene TRBV6-2 or TRBV6-3 combines with J gene TRBJ1-1; D call uncertain. The germline CDR1 and CDR2 sequences are MNHEY and SVGEGT. The CDR3 consists of 12 residues. The V and J ends lost 4 bases and 8 bases respectively, with 11 bases between them. The CDR3 reads CASSSHLWEAFF. CDR3 nucleotides: TGTGCCAGCAGTTCTCACCTTTGGGAAGCTTTCTTT.

The chain recombines TRBV11-2 with TRBJ2-1, with D perhaps matching TRBD1 (6 bases). Germline V CDR1 and CDR2: SGHAT, FQNNGV. V was shortened by 7 bases and J by 3 bases, with 16 bases between the two germline ends. This CDR3 has 15 residues. The CDR3 here is CASNPPTGFYNEQFF. The CDR3 DNA sequence: TGTGCCAGCAACCCCCCCACAGGGTTCTACAATGAGCAGTTCTTC.

This clonotype was observed a handful of times. The chain uses TRBV9 and TRBJ2-5, with 9 nucleotides matching TRBD1. Germline assignment: CDR1 SGDLS and CDR2 YYNGEE. Trimming removed 2 bases from V and 5 bases from J; junction bases left unmatched: 7. This CDR3 region has 15 residues. The CDR3 nucleotides read TGTGCCAGCAGCGTTGAGACAGGGGGAGGGGAGACCCAGTACTTC. Translated: CASSVETGGGETQYF.

The chain links TRBV7-2 to TRBJ2-4, with 8 positions matching TRBD2. V shed 3 bases and J 8 bases; nucleotides not matched to a gene: 9. Germline V CDR1 and CDR2: SGHTA, FQGNSA. This CDR3 spans 15 amino acids. CDR3 nucleotide sequence: TGTGCCAGCAGCTTGACCGGGGGGGCTTCGGACATTCAGTACTTC. It specifies CASSLTGGASDIQYF.

This clonotype occurred a few times. The CDR3 reads CASSEAVDSLATNEKLFF. The CDR3 nucleotides read TGTGCCAGCAGTGAAGCGGTGGACAGTCTTGCAACTAATGAAAAACTGTTTTTT. The chain couples TRBV6-1 to TRBJ1-4; TRBD1 might be the D (6 bases). The V end was cut by 0 bases, the J end by 0 bases, with 14 bases between. The CDR3 is made up of 18 amino acids. Germline V gene data show CDR1 as MNHNS and CDR2 as SASEGT.

V usage is TRBV6-5 and J usage is TRBJ2-7; D perhaps matches TRBD2 (6 bases). Trimming cost V 11 bases and J 1 base, with 15 bases left between them. The CDR3 loop spans 13 amino acids. Germline V gene data show CDR1 as MNHEY and CDR2 as SVGAGI. This CDR3 is CAGGLPGSYEQYF. CDR3 in DNA: TGTGCCGGAGGGCTTCCGGGGTCCTACGAGCAGTACTTC.

This sequence joins TRBV4-1 and TRBJ2-7; D possibly corresponds to TRBD1 (6 bases). The germline CDR1 and CDR2 sequences are MGHRA and YSYEKL. Between the trimmed V and J ends, which lost 4 bases and 2 bases, there was a span of 12 bases. The CDR3 runs 14 residues. The CDR3 DNA sequence: TGCGCCAGCAGCCCTAGACAGGCACCCTACGAGCAGTACTTC. Amino acid sequence: CASSPRQAPYEQYF.

This chain uses TRBV2 with TRBJ2-5; D may be TRBD2 (6 bases). V lost 6 bases, J lost 1 base, and 15 bases lay in between. The V gene's germline CDR1 is SNHLY and CDR2 FYNNEI. The CDR3 totals 15 residues. The DNA for the CDR3 is TGTGCCAGCAGAGCTACTACGGGGGTCCAAGAGACCCAGTACTTC. It codes for CASRATTGVQETQYF.

This clonotype was seen a handful of times. The chain has TRBV7-9 and TRBJ2-1; perhaps TRBD2 as D (7 bases). Germline-derived CDR1 and CDR2 are SEHNR and FQNEAQ (reference sequence). This CDR3 is built from 16 residues. V was shortened by 6 bases and J by 3 bases, with 18 bases between the two germline ends. The CDR3 DNA is TGTGCCAGCAGAAGGGAGGGCGGCAGGGGCTACAATGAGCAGTTCTTC. Amino acids: CASRREGGRGYNEQFF.

The CDR3 region is CASNNWRTGDNEQFF. CDR3 nucleotide sequence: TGTGCCAGCAACAACTGGAGGACAGGGGACAATGAGCAGTTCTTC. This chain connects TRBV5-8 to TRBJ2-1; 9 bases line up with TRBD1. Losses at the gene ends were 6 bases for V and 5 bases for J; bases not matched to a gene: 9. The CDR3 has 15 amino acids. Germline CDR1 and CDR2: SGHTS and YDEGEE. Full variable domain (remainder filled in from reference TRBV5-8 and TRBJ2-1): EAGVTQSPTHLIKTRGQQATLRCSPISGHTSVYWYQQALGLGLQFLLWYDEGEERNRGNFPPRFSGRQFPNYSSELNVNALELEDSALYLCASNNWRTGDNEQFFGPGTRLTVL.

This clonotype was counted once. The rearrangement links TRBV27 to TRBJ1-2; D unclear. The V end lost 0 bases, the J end lost 5 bases, and 7 bases lay between the germline ends. Germline V gene data show CDR1 as MNHEY and CDR2 as SMNVEV (reference sequence). The CDR3 contains 13 residues. The CDR3 sequence: CASSLSRGYGYTF. In nucleotides, the CDR3 is TGTGCCAGCAGTTTATCGCGAGGTTATGGCTACACCTTC.

The chain has TRBV6-5 and TRBJ1-2; no firm D call. Germline CDR1 is MNHEY and CDR2 is SVGAGI. Trimming took off 4 bases at V and 0 bases at J, with 9 bases between the two ends. This CDR3 is built from 14 residues. CDR3 nucleotide sequence: TGTGCCAGCAGTTTGGTTTCAGCTAACTATGGCTACACCTTC. This encodes CASSLVSANYGYTF.

This chain uses TRBV7-3 with TRBJ2-3, with TRBD2 matching over 10 bases. The CDR3 sequence is 16 residues long. Germline V gene data show CDR1 as SGHTA and CDR2 as FQGTGA. Trimming cost V 5 bases and J 4 bases; bases outside gene matches: 9. CDR3 amino acids: CASSRRAGGRADTQYF. The CDR3 region has the DNA TGTGCCAGCAGCCGAAGAGCGGGGGGGAGGGCAGATACGCAGTATTTT. Looking up the rest from reference TRBV7-3 and TRBJ2-3 gives the full variable domain: GAGVSQTPSNKVTEKGKYVELRCDPISGHTALYWYRQSLGQGPEFLIYFQGTGAADDSGLPNDRFFAVRPEGSVSTLKIQRTERGDSAVYLCASSRRAGGRADTQYFGPGTRLTVL.

The V and J genes are TRBV11-2 and TRBJ2-1; 12 nucleotides match TRBD2. Looked up from germline, CDR1 is SGHAT and CDR2 is FQNNGV. The CDR3 length is 18 residues. After removal of 6 bases from V and 1 base from J, the junction contained 10 bases not matched to a gene. The CDR3 DNA sequence: TGTGCCAGCAGTCCGGGGACTAGCGGGCCACCTTCCTACAATGAGCAGTTCTTC. This translates into CASSPGTSGPPSYNEQFF.